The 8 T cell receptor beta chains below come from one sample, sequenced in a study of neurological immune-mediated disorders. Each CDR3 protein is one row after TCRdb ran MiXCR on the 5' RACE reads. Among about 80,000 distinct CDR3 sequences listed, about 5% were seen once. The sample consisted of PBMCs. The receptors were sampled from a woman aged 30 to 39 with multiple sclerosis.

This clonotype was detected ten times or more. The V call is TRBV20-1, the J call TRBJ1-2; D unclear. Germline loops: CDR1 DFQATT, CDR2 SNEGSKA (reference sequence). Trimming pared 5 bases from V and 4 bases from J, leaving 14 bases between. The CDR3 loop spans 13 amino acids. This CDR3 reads CSAPSRGVYGYTF. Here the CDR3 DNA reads TGCAGTGCTCCCTCGCGCGGGGTCTATGGCTACACCTTC.

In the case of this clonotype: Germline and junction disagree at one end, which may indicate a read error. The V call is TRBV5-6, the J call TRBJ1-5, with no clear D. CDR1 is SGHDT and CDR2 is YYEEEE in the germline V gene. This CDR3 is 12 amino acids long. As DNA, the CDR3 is TGTGCCAGCAGCTTGGGGGGTAAGACCCAGAATTTT. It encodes CASSLGGKTQNF.

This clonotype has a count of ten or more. For the CDR3, the DNA is TGCGCCAGCAGCTTGGAAATAAACCACTACAATGAGCAGTTCTTC. Translating gives CASSLEINHYNEQFF. The gene calls are TRBV5-1 and TRBJ2-1, with no clear D. V was trimmed by 0 bases and J by 3 bases, leaving 10 bases between them. This CDR3 region has 15 residues. Germline-derived CDR1 and CDR2 are SGHRS and YFSETQ.

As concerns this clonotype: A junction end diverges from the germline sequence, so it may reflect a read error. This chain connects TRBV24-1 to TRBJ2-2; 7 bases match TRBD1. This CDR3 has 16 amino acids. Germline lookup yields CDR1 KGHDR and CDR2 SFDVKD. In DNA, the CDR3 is TGTACCACCAGTGATACGCGACAGGGCTGGACCGGGGAGCTGTTTTTT. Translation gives CTTSDTRQGWTGELFF.

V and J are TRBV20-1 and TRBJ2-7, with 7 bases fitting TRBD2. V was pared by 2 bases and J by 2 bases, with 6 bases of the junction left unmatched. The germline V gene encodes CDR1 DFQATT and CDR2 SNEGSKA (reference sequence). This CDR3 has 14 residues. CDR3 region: CSARWGLSTYEQYF. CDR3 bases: TGCAGTGCTAGATGGGGACTATCAACCTACGAGCAGTACTTC.

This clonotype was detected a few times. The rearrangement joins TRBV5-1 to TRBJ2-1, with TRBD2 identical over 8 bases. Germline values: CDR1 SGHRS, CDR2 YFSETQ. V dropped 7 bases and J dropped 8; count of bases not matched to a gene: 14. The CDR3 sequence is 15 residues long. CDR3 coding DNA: TGCGCCAGCTTCGGGGGACTAGGCTTTCCTGATGAGCAGTTCTTC. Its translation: CASFGGLGFPDEQFF.

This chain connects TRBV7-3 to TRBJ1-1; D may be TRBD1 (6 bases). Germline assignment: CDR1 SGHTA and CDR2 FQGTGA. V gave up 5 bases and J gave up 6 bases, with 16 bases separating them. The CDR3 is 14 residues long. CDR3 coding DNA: TGTGCCAGCAGCCCAGGGGTCGGAGTACCTGAAGCTTTCTTT. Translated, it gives CASSPGVGVPEAFF.

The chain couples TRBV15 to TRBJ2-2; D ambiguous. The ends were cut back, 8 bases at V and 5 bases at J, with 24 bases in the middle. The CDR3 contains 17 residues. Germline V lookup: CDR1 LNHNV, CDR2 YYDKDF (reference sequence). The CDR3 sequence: CATSTTANPKFTGELFF. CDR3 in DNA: TGTGCCACCTCTACGACTGCCAACCCAAAGTTTACCGGGGAGCTGTTTTTT.